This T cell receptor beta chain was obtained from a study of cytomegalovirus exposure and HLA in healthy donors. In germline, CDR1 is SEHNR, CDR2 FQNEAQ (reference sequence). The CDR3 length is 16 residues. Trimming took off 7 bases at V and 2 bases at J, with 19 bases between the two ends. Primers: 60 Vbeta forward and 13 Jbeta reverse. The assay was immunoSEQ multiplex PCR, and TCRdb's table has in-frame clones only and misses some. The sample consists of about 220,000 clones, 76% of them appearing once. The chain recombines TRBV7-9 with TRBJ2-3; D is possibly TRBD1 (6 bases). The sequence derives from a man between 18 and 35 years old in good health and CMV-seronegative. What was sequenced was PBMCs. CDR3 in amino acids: CASNWVGTHVTDTQYF. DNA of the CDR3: TGTGCCAGCAATTGGGTCGGGACACACGTCACAGATACGCAGTATTTT.